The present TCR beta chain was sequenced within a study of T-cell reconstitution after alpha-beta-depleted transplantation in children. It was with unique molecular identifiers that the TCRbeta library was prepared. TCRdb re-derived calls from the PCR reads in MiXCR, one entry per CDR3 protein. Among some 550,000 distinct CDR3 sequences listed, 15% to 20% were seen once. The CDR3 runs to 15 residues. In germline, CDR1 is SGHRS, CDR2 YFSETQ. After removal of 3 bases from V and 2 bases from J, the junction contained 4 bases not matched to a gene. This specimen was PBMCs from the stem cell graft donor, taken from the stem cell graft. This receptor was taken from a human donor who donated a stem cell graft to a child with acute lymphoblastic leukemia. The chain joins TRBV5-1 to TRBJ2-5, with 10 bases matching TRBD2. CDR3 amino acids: CASSSTSGEQETQYF. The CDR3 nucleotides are TGCGCCAGCAGCTCTACTAGCGGGGAGCAAGAGACCCAGTACTTC.